This TCR beta chain stems from a study of blood T cell repertoires in COVID-19. About the research overall: Samples taken during acute and convalescent COVID-19 were collected in the United States, Italy and Spain. Sources were T cells, B-cell-depleted T cells, or PBMCs; the material itself was cDNA or gDNA.

Original analysis: From reference gene primer amplification, estimates of nucleated cell counts were derived. Sequencing used immunoSEQ multiplex PCR; TCRdb keeps in-frame clones, though not all of them. Clonal size and the V and J genes are those of that table, whereas D and trimming came from the DNA. The sample carries 150,000 to 200,000 clones, 60% to 80% recorded once. The germline gives CDR1 SNHLY, CDR2 FYNNEI. This CDR3 has 15 residues. Deletions cut 5 bases from V and 1 base from J, with 12 bases between. This chain connects TRBV2 to TRBJ1-3, with unresolved D. The clonotype was recovered from a man in his 70s with acute or convalescent COVID-19. The sample was peripheral blood. For the CDR3, the DNA is TGTGCCAGCAGTCCCTCCCCGGGGTCTGGAAACACCATATATTTT. This translates into CASSPSPGSGNTIYF.